The entry that follows covers one T cell receptor beta chain sequence. Its cognate antigen is unknown. The sample belongs to a study of OX40 agonist ivuxolimab in advanced cancers. About the research overall: Mean age 60 years, range 23 to 79; roughly 82% male.

Findings and caveats of the study: Dose levels from 0.1 to 3.0 mg/kg saw CD4+ and CD8+ blood T cells expand clonally by week 6.

Patients were ineligible given autoimmune disease history or systemic immunosuppression. Peripheral blood came from all dose cohorts at three timepoints. Germline trimming cut 8 bases from V and 9 bases from J; bases unmatched to any gene: 12. This CDR3 is 15 amino acids long. Germline V gene lookup returns CDR1 SNHLY and CDR2 FYNNEI. Libraries were prepared by immunoSEQ multiplex PCR; TCRdb keeps only in-frame clonotypes and omits some of them. The sample gives about 52,000 clones, 70% to 90% of which show up once; 13% to 15% is in the top ten. This chain connects TRBV2 to TRBJ2-1; TRBD2 agrees at 11 bases. The sequenced sample was CD4+ or CD8+ T cells sorted from blood, obtained in a trial of the OX40 agonist ivuxolimab. The TCR was taken from an adult with an advanced solid tumor such as melanoma, head and neck, liver or kidney cancer. Written as DNA, the CDR3 is TGTGCCAGCGAGACTAGCGGGGTAGGCCCCCCTGAGCAGTTCTTC. Protein sequence: CASETSGVGPPEQFF.